These 22 T cell receptor beta chains were all obtained from the same sample, sequenced in a study of shared clonotypes between healthy human individuals. Terminally differentiated effector memory CD45RA+ cells were excluded by CCR7 positive selection of CD45RO-negative cells. Produced via immunoSEQ multiplex PCR; TCRdb's table is partial and in-frame only. Among approximately 720,000 clones listed, about 91% were seen once. Material: naive CD8+ T cells sorted from blood. Source of these receptors: a man aged 25-45 years in good health.

V is TRBV7-9 and J is TRBJ2-7; D unclear. The V and J ends lost 1 base and 3 bases respectively, with 10 bases between them. Germline values: CDR1 SEHNR, CDR2 FQNEAQ (reference sequence). This CDR3 is 14 amino acids long. CDR3: CASSLVGQFYEQYF. As DNA, the CDR3 is TGTGCCAGCAGCTTAGTCGGGCAGTTCTACGAGCAGTACTTC.

The CDR3 DNA sequence: TGCGCCAGCAGCCAAGATCTCCCGGGCGAGCAGTACTTC. Translated, it gives CASSQDLPGEQYF. The chain joins TRBV4-1 to TRBJ2-7; D is unresolved. Germline-derived CDR1 and CDR2 are MGHRA and YSYEKL. This CDR3 contains 13 residues. Between the trimmed V and J ends, which lost 0 bases and 6 bases, there was a span of 9 bases.

J is TRBJ2-3 and V is TRBV19; D gene unclear. This CDR3 is built from 15 residues. V dropped 1 base and J dropped 0 bases, with 8 bases sitting between them. Germline V gives CDR1 LNHDA, CDR2 SQIVND (reference sequence). The CDR3 spells CASSIGPTSTDTQYF. The CDR3 DNA reads TGTGCCAGTAGTATAGGTCCCACTAGCACAGATACGCAGTATTTT.

The V and J genes are TRBV7-6 and TRBJ2-2, with 11 bases that match TRBD2. Per the germline V gene, CDR1 is SGHVS and CDR2 is FNYEAQ. CDR3 length: 19 residues. V lost 5 bases to trimming and J lost 5 bases; unmatched junction nucleotides: 16. CDR3 sequence: CASSDPQIAGGLRTGELFF. The DNA for the CDR3 is TGTGCCAGCAGCGATCCCCAAATAGCGGGAGGGCTCAGGACCGGGGAGCTGTTTTTT.

The chain joins TRBV15 to TRBJ2-5, with 8 bases aligning to TRBD1. There are 16 residues in the CDR3. Germline V gives CDR1 LNHNV, CDR2 YYDKDF (reference sequence). V gave up 1 base and J gave up 6 bases; unmatched junction bases: 10. The CDR3 DNA reads TGTGCCACCAGCAGAGCTCAGCCAGGGGGCGAAAAGACCCAGTACTTC. As protein: CATSRAQPGGEKTQYF.

This clone appeared once. The chain links TRBV28 to TRBJ2-1; D ambiguous. Germline CDR1 is MDHEN and CDR2 is SYDVKM. The CDR3 consists of 17 residues. Trimming took off 2 bases at V and 0 bases at J, with 14 bases between the two ends. CDR3: CASSLNGLLVSYNEQFF. The CDR3, as DNA: TGTGCCAGCAGTTTAAATGGGCTTCTAGTCTCCTACAATGAGCAGTTCTTC.

The chain couples TRBV28 to TRBJ1-5; D ambiguous. The CDR3 loop spans 13 amino acids. Germline V gene lookup returns CDR1 MDHEN and CDR2 SYDVKM. Trimming stripped 7 bases from V and 2 bases from J, with 9 bases between. CDR3 protein: CASTPYGNQPQHF. The CDR3 DNA reads as TGTGCCAGCACCCCTTATGGCAATCAGCCCCAGCATTTT.

The chain has TRBV7-9 and TRBJ2-2; D uncertain. V lost 7 bases and J lost 0, with 3 bases in between. The germline V gene has CDR1 SEHNR and CDR2 FQNEAQ (reference sequence). This CDR3 has 12 residues. The CDR3 nucleotides read TGTGCCAGCAATTCGAACACCGGGGAGCTGTTTTTT. It codes for CASNSNTGELFF. The whole variable domain, remainder taken from reference TRBV7-9 and TRBJ2-2, is DTGVSQNPRHKITKRGQNVTFRCDPISEHNRLYWYRQTLGQGPEFLTYFQNEAQLEKSRLLSDRFSAERPKGSFSTLEIQRTEQGDSAMYLCASNSNTGELFFGEGSRLTVL.

About this clone: This may be a read error: a much more frequent sequence differs by one nucleotide. Other DNA sequences in this sample translate to the same CDR3. The chain combines TRBV6-6 with TRBJ2-7; maybe TRBD2 (6 bases). Trimming stripped 4 bases from V and 3 bases from J, with 13 bases between. Germline CDR1 MNHNY, CDR2 SVGAGI (reference sequence). The CDR3 consists of 14 residues. The CDR3 bases are TGTGCCAGCAGTTCCGGGACTGGGGGCTACGAGCAGTACTTC. Its protein is CASSSGTGGYEQYF.

The chain is built from TRBV7-9 and TRBJ2-3; 11 nucleotides match TRBD2. This CDR3 has 16 residues. CDR1 is SEHNR, CDR2 FQNEAQ, per germline (reference sequence). V shed 5 bases, J shed 4 bases, and the junction held 8 bases outside the gene matches. The CDR3 reads CASSAIAGGAPDTQYF. The CDR3 coding sequence is TGTGCCAGCAGCGCGATAGCGGGAGGGGCCCCAGATACGCAGTATTTT.

J is TRBJ1-1 and V is TRBV27, with TRBD1 matching over 7 bases. This CDR3 is built from 15 residues. Germline V gene sequence: CDR1 MNHEY, CDR2 SMNVEV (reference sequence). J lost 0 bases, V lost 5 bases, and 6 bases had no gene match. CDR3 amino acids: CASSALTGMNTEAFF. In DNA form, the CDR3 reads TGTGCCAGCAGTGCCTTGACAGGGATGAACACTGAAGCTTTCTTT.

Comment on this clone: Other DNA sequences in this specimen translate into the identical CDR3. This chain connects TRBV30 to TRBJ2-7, with TRBD1 identical over 8 bases. CDR1 GTSNPN and CDR2 SVGIG come from the germline V gene (reference sequence). Losses at the gene ends were 2 bases for V and 4 bases for J; bases not matched to a gene: 4. This CDR3 region has 13 residues. CDR3: CAWSLGQGYEQYF. The CDR3 DNA sequence: TGTGCCTGGAGTCTAGGACAGGGTTACGAGCAGTACTTC.

This sequence joins TRBV27 and TRBJ1-5, with 10 nucleotides matching TRBD1. CDR1 MNHEY and CDR2 SMNVEV come from the germline V gene (reference sequence). With 4 bases clipped from V and 4 bases from J, the junction kept 4 bases outside the gene matches. The CDR3 has 15 residues. Here the CDR3 reads CASSYGQGGNQPQHF. CDR3 DNA: TGTGCCAGCAGTTACGGACAGGGGGGAAATCAGCCCCAGCATTTT.

This chain connects TRBV29-1 to TRBJ1-2, with D perhaps matching TRBD1 (5 bases). Germline CDR1 and CDR2: SQVTM and ANQGSEA. CDR3 size: 13 residues. V shed 3 bases and J shed 7 bases, with 15 bases lying between them. CDR3 DNA: TGCAGCGTTGATGGGGCGAACTTCCGTGGCTACACCTTC. This encodes CSVDGANFRGYTF. Using reference TRBV29-1 and TRBJ1-2 for the parts outside the CDR3, the full variable domain is SAVISQKPSRDICQRGTSLTIQCQVDSQVTMMFWYRQQPGQSLTLIATANQGSEATYESGFVIDKFPISRPNLTFSTLTVSNMSPEDSSIYLCSVDGANFRGYTFGSGTRLTVV.

On this clone itself: This sample includes further DNA sequences coding for the same CDR3. The genes are TRBV27 and TRBJ2-1; D call uncertain. Germline V lookup: CDR1 MNHEY, CDR2 SMNVEV (reference sequence). V was pared by 2 bases and J by 7 bases, with 6 bases between. The CDR3 consists of 12 residues. CDR3 nucleotide sequence: TGTGCCAGCAGTTTAATTGGGAATGAGCAGTTCTTC. This gives the protein CASSLIGNEQFF.

V gene TRBV6-6 combines with J gene TRBJ2-1; D is possibly TRBD1 or TRBD2 (5 bases each). The CDR3 totals 16 residues. CDR1 and CDR2 (germline): MNHNY, SVGAGI (reference sequence). V gave up 0 bases and J gave up 0 bases, with 9 bases separating them. The chain's CDR3 is CASSYSGEFSYNEQFF. For the CDR3, the DNA is TGTGCCAGCAGTTACTCGGGGGAGTTCTCCTACAATGAGCAGTTCTTC.

J is TRBJ2-5 and V is TRBV2; perhaps TRBD1 as D (6 bases). The CDR3 covers 13 residues. Trimming removed 7 bases from V and 7 bases from J, with 16 bases in between. CDR1 and CDR2 from the germline V gene are SNHLY and FYNNEI. The CDR3 DNA sequence: TGTGCCAGCACCGGGTGGGACAAAAGGACCCAGTACTTC. Protein: CASTGWDKRTQYF.

The gene calls are TRBV9 and TRBJ1-2; TRBD1 is a possible D gene (5 bases). This CDR3 comprises 16 residues. Germline CDR1 and CDR2: SGDLS and YYNGEE. Trimming took off 0 bases at V and 8 bases at J, with 20 bases between the two ends. The CDR3 region has the DNA TGTGCCAGCAGCGTAGAATTGTTTAGGGACTTAAACGGCTACACCTTC. This sequence encodes CASSVELFRDLNGYTF.

V usage is TRBV10-3 and J usage is TRBJ1-2; the D is unclear. With 2 bases removed from V and 2 bases from J, the gap between germline ends came to 9 bases. The CDR3 length is 14 residues. Germline CDR1 ENHRY, CDR2 SYGVKD. CDR3 sequence: CAISEGGPNYGYTF. The CDR3 DNA is TGTGCCATCAGTGAGGGCGGCCCCAACTATGGCTACACCTTC.

The chain links TRBV2 to TRBJ2-7; 12 bases line up with TRBD2. Per the germline V gene, CDR1 is SNHLY and CDR2 is FYNNEI. The CDR3 contains 13 residues. The V and J ends lost 11 bases and 6 bases, in that order; junction bases with no gene match: 8. In DNA form, the CDR3 reads TGTGCCTCCCGGACTAGCGGGGTGCTCGAGCAGTACTTC. This encodes CASRTSGVLEQYF.

The chain carries TRBV11-1 and TRBJ2-3; TRBD1 matches 8 bases. The J segment lost 1 base and the V segment lost 4 bases, leaving 10 bases of the junction unmatched. Germline assignment: CDR1 SGHAT and CDR2 FQDESV (reference sequence). The CDR3 spans 17 residues. The CDR3 spells CASSSPQGAFGTDTQYF. The CDR3 nucleotides read TGTGCCAGCAGCTCGCCTCAGGGGGCATTTGGCACAGATACGCAGTATTTT.

The chain couples TRBV5-1 to TRBJ2-5, with 7 positions matching TRBD2. The V and J ends lost 1 base and 4 bases, in that order; junction bases with no gene match: 10. This CDR3 region has 16 residues. Germline CDR1 and CDR2: SGHRS and YFSETQ. CDR3 nucleotide sequence: TGCGCCAGCAGCTTGCTCGCGGGGGTTTCGAGAGAGACCCAGTACTTC. Translation gives CASSLLAGVSRETQYF.